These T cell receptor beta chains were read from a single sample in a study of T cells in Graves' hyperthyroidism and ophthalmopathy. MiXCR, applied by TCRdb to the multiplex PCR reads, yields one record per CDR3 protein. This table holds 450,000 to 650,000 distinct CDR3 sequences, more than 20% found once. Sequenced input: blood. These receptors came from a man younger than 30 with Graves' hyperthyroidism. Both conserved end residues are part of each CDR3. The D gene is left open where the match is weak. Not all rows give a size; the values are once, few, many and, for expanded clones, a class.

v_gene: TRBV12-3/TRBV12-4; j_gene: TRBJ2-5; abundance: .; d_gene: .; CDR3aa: CASSPSVGQETQYF; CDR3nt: TGTGCCAGCAGTCCATCGGTAGGACAAGAGACCCAGTACTTC
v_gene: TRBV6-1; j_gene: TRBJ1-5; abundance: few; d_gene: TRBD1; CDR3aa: CASRRTGTGTDQPQHF; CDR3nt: TGTGCCAGCAGGAGAACCGGGACAGGCACTGATCAGCCCCAGCATTTT
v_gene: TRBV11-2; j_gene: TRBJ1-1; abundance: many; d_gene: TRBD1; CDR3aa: CASTLGTGIGTEAFF; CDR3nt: TGTGCCAGCACCCTCGGGACAGGGATCGGCACTGAAGCTTTCTTT
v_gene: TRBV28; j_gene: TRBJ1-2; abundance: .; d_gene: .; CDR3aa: CASSLTVGTVSYGYTF; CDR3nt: TGTGCCAGCAGTTTGACAGTAGGGACTGTCAGCTATGGCTACACCTTC
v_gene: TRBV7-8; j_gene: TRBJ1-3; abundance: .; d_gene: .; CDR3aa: CASSLSARLGNTIYF; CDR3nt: TGTGCCAGCAGCTTATCTGCCCGCCTGGGAAACACCATATATTTT
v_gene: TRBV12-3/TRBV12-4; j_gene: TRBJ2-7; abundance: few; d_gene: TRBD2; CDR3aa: CASSRSGEGRYEQYF; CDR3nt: TGTGCCAGCAGCCGAAGCGGGGAGGGCCGATACGAGCAGTACTTC
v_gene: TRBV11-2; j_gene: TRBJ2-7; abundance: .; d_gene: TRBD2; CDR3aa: CASSLEPSGGVYEQYF; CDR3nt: TGTGCCAGCAGCTTAGAGCCTAGCGGGGGGGTTTACGAGCAGTACTTC
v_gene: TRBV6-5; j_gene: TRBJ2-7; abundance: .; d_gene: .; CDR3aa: CASSYSNEGYEQYF; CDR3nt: TGTGCCAGCAGTTACTCGAACGAGGGGTACGAGCAGTACTTC
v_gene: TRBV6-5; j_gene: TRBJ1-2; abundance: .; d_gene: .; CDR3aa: CASSYYPELNYGYTF; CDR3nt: TGTGCCAGCAGTTACTATCCGGAACTTAACTATGGCTACACCTTC
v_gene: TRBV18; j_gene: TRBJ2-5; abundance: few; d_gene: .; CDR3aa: CASSQLMGETQYF; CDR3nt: TGTGCCAGCTCACAGTTGATGGGGGAGACCCAGTACTTC
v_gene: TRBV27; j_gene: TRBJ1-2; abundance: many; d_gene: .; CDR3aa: CASSYGRNYGYTF; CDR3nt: TGTGCCAGCAGTTACGGACGGAACTATGGCTACACCTTC
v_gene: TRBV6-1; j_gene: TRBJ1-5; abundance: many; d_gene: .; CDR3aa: CASSPSAGRSQPQHF; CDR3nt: TGTGCCAGCAGTCCGTCCGCGGGGCGGAGTCAGCCCCAGCATTTT
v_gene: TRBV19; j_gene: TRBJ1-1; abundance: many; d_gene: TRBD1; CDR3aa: CAVRTGRAEAFF; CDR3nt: TGTGCCGTACGGACAGGGAGGGCTGAAGCTTTCTTT
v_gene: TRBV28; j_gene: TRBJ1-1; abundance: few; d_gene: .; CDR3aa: CASSLFRLRGSNTEAFF; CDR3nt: TGTGCCAGCAGTTTATTCCGTTTAAGAGGAAGCAACACTGAAGCTTTCTTT
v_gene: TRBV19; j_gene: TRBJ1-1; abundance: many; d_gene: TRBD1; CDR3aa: CASSPGTGWTEAFF; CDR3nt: TGTGCCAGTAGTCCAGGGACAGGGTGGACTGAAGCTTTCTTT
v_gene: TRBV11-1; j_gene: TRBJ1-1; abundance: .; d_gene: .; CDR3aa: CASSLFRGPVTEAFF; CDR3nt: TGTGCCAGCAGCTTATTTAGAGGTCCCGTCACTGAAGCTTTCTTT
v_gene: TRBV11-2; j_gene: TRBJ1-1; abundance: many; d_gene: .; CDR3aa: CASSPPQLPNTEAFF; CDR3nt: TGTGCCAGCAGCCCCCCGCAGCTCCCGAACACTGAAGCTTTCTTT
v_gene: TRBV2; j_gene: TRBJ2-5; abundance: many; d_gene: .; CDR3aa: CASSERTAPSETQYF; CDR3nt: TGTGCCAGCAGTGAACGGACCGCCCCCTCGGAGACCCAGTACTTC
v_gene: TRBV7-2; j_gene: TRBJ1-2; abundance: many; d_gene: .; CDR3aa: CASSPKRSGYGYTF; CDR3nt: TGTGCCAGCAGCCCAAAACGTAGCGGCTATGGCTACACCTTC
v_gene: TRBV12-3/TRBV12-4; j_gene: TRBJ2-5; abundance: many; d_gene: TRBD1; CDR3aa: CASSAGTDLWTQYF; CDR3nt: TGTGCCAGCAGTGCCGGGACAGACTTGTGGACCCAGTACTTC
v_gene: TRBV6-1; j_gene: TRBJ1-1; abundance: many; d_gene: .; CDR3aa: CASSTGHNTEAFF; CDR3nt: TGTGCCAGCAGTACCGGCCATAACACTGAAGCTTTCTTT
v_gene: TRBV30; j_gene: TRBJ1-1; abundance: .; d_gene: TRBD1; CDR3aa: CAWTLQGANTEAFF; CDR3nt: TGTGCCTGGACCCTACAGGGGGCGAACACTGAAGCTTTCTTT
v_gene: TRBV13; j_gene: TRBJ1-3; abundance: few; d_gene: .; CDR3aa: CASSRTFGNTIYF; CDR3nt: TGTGCCAGCAGCCGAACCTTTGGAAACACCATATATTTT
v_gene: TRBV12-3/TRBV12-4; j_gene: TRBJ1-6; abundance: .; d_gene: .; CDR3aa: CASSSYLWGVGYSPLHF; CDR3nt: TGTGCCAGCAGTTCCTATTTGTGGGGCGTCGGGTATTCACCCCTCCACTTT
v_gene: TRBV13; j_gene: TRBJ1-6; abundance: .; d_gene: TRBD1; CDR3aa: CASSPRGWKNSPLHF; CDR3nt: TGTGCCAGCAGCCCCAGGGGGTGGAAAAATTCACCCCTCCACTTT
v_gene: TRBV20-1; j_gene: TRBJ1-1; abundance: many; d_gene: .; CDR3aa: CSARSPTWTEAFF; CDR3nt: TGCAGTGCTAGAAGTCCAACCTGGACTGAAGCTTTCTTT
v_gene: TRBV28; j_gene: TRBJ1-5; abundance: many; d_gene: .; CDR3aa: CASSLLGPQPQHF; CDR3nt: TGTGCCAGCAGTTTATTGGGACCCCAGCCCCAGCATTTT
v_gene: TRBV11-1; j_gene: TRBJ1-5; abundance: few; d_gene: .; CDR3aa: CASSLFRSGSNQPQHF; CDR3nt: TGTGCCAGCAGCCTCTTCCGATCCGGGAGCAATCAGCCCCAGCATTTT
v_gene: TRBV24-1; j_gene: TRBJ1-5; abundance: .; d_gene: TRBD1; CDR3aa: CATSDMPRTGGPLHNQPQHF; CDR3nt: TGTGCCACCAGTGATATGCCTAGGACAGGAGGTCCACTCCACAATCAGCCCCAGCATTTT
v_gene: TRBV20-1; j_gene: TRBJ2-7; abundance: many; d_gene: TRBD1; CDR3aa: CSARAWTGGGNEQYF; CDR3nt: TGCAGTGCTAGAGCCTGGACAGGGGGCGGCAACGAGCAGTACTTC
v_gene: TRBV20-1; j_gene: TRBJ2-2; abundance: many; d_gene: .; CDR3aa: CSARDQGGTGELFF; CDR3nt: TGCAGTGCTAGAGACCAGGGAGGCACCGGGGAGCTGTTTTTT
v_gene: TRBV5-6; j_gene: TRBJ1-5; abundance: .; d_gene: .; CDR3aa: CASSCPGSPQPQHF; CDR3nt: TGTGCCAGCAGCTGCCCCGGGTCACCTCAGCCCCAGCATTTT
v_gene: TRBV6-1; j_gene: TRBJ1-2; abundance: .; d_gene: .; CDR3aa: CASSEAAGDRGYTF; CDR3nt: TGTGCCAGCAGTGAAGCCGCAGGCGATCGGGGCTACACCTTC
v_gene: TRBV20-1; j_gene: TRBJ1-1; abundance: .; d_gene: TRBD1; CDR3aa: CSAPGDRDTEAFF; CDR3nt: TGCAGTGCTCCAGGAGACAGGGACACTGAAGCTTTCTTT
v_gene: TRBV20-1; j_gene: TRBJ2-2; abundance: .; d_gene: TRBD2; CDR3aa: CSAELAGTGELFF; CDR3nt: TGCAGTGCGGAACTAGCGGGGACCGGGGAGCTGTTTTTT
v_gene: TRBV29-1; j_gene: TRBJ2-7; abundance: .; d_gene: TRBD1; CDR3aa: CSVQTWTGDYEQYF; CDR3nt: TGCAGCGTTCAGACCTGGACAGGGGACTACGAGCAGTACTTC
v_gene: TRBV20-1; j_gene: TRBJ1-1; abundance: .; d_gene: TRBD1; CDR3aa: CSTNRQGHEAFF; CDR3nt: TGCAGTACCAACAGACAGGGGCATGAAGCTTTCTTT
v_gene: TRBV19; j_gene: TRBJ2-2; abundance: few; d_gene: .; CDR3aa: CASSRTTWSNTGELFF; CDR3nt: TGTGCCAGTAGTAGAACTACGTGGTCGAACACCGGGGAGCTGTTTTTT
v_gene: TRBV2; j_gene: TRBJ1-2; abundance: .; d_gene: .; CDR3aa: CASSEWNANGYTF; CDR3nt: TGTGCCAGCAGTGAATGGAATGCCAATGGCTACACCTTC
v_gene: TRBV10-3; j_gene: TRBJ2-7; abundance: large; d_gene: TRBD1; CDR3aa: CAISDRDRIYEQYF; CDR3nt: TGTGCCATCAGTGACCGGGACAGGATCTACGAGCAGTACTTC
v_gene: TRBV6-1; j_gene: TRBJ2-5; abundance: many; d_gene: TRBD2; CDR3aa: CASSLQAGAKETQYF; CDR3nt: TGTGCCAGCAGTCTCCAAGCGGGGGCTAAAGAGACCCAGTACTTC
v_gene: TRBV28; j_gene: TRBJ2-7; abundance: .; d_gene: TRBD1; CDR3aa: CASSSSGTASSYEQYF; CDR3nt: TGTGCCAGCAGTTCCTCCGGGACAGCGAGCTCCTACGAGCAGTACTTC
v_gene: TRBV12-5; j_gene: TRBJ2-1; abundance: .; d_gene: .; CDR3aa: CASGLVLGGGAGNEQFF; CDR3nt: TGTGCTAGTGGTTTGGTACTCGGAGGGGGGGCAGGCAATGAGCAGTTCTTC
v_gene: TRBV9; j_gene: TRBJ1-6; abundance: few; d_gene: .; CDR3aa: CASSVEEQWDYNSPLHF; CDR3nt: TGTGCCAGCAGCGTAGAGGAACAGTGGGACTATAATTCACCCCTCCACTTT
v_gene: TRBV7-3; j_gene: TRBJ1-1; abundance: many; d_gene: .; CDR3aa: CASSSQLNTEAFF; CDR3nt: TGTGCCAGCAGCTCCCAATTGAACACTGAAGCTTTCTTT
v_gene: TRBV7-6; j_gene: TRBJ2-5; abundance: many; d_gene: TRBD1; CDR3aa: CASSLSRGHQETQYF; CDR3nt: TGTGCCAGCAGCTTATCGAGGGGGCATCAAGAGACCCAGTACTTC
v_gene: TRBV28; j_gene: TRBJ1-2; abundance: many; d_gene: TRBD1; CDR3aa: CASSPLGTGGYTF; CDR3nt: TGTGCCAGCAGCCCCCTCGGGACAGGTGGCTACACCTTC
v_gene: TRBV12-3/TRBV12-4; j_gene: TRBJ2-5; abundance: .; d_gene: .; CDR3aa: CASSLASSREQTQYF; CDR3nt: TGTGCCAGCAGTTTAGCGTCTAGTAGGGAGCAGACCCAGTACTTC
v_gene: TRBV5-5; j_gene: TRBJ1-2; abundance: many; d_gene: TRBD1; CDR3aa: CASSLSSGTANYGYTF; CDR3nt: TGTGCCAGCAGCTTGTCATCCGGGACAGCTAACTATGGCTACACCTTC
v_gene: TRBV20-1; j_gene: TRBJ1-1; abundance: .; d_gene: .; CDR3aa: CSAYPEAFF; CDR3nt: TGCAGTGCCTATCCCGAAGCTTTCTTT
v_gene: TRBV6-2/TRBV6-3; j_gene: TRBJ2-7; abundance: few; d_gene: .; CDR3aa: CASKEWRAMRREQYF; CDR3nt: TGTGCCAGCAAGGAGTGGAGGGCTATGAGGCGCGAGCAGTACTTC
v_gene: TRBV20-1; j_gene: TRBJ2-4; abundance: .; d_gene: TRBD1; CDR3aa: CSAPTGVSAIKYF; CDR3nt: TGCAGTGCTCCAACAGGGGTGTCCGCCATTAAGTACTTC
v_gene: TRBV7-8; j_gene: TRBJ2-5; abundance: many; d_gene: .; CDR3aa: CASGALGGTQETQYF; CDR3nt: TGTGCCAGCGGAGCACTTGGCGGTACACAAGAGACCCAGTACTTC
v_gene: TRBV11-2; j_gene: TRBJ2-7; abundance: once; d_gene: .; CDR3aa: CASSLDPRGYEQYF; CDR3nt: TGTGCCAGCAGCTTAGATCCGCGGGGATACGAGCAGTACTTC
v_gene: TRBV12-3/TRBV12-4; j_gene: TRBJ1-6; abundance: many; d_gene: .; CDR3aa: CASSTTPNNSPLHF; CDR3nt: TGTGCCAGCAGTACAACACCCAATAATTCACCCCTCCACTTT
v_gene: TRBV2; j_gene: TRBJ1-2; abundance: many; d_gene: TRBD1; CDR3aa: CASSRVTGGNGYTF; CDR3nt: TGTGCCAGCAGTAGGGTAACAGGGGGGAATGGCTACACCTTC
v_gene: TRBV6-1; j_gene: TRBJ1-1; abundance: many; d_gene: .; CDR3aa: CASLHQGALNTEAFF; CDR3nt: TGTGCCAGCCTTCACCAGGGCGCCTTGAACACTGAAGCTTTCTTT